The clone carrying this T cell receptor beta chain has a count of ten or more. Its antigen is still unknown. One entry per CDR3 protein results from TCRdb running MiXCR on the reads. This sample has 750,000 to 900,000 distinct CDR3 sequences, with about 28% found just once. This CDR3 contains 16 residues. Germline V gene sequence: CDR1 MNHEY, CDR2 SMNVEV (reference sequence). V trimming: 3 bases; J trimming: 5 bases; junction bases outside the gene matches: 9. These data come from a study of T cell repertoires in cytomegalovirus infection. Study in general: Carrying CMV and the relevant HLA type showed in public TCR beta signatures.

The sample in question was cultured CD8+ T cells from PBMCs, obtained from culture after CMV antigen stimulation. The chain carries TRBV27 and TRBJ2-2; 7 nucleotides line up with TRBD1. The sequence came from a human donor in good health (CMV status not recorded). Some clones in this sample may be carry-over from other donors' samples. The CDR3 region has the DNA TGTGCCAGCAGTTTCTGGCAGGGGGAAGCAACCGGGGAGCTGTTTTTT. Amino acids: CASSFWQGEATGELFF.